These T cell receptor beta chains were read from a single sample in a study of T-cell memory formation after mild COVID-19. A single record per CDR3 protein comes from TCRdb applying MiXCR to the 5' RACE reads. Here the sample spans 310,000 or so distinct CDR3 sequences, 15% to 20% being singletons. Sequencing was performed on PBMCs or a T cell subset sorted from them (not recorded which). The receptor set was obtained from a man younger than 30 who had mild COVID-19 (a few samples of this study predate the infection). Cell type and time point are not known. Both conserved end residues are part of each CDR3. Each record gives: D gene, J gene, V gene, clone size, CDR3 protein, CDR3 DNA. A D gene is named only where the DNA matches it firmly. Rows may omit the clone size; those that give it use once, few, many or a size class.

>.|TRBJ1-5|TRBV5-6|few
CASSLAGRNQPQHF
TGTGCCAGCAGCTTGGCGGGTAGAAATCAGCCCCAGCATTTT
>.|TRBJ1-2|TRBV7-2|few
CASSFTTNYGYTF
TGTGCCAGCAGCTTTACCACAAACTATGGCTACACCTTC
>TRBD1|TRBJ1-4|TRBV7-2|.
CASSLPPGGAGEKLFF
TGTGCCAGCAGCTTACCTCCAGGGGGAGCAGGCGAAAAACTGTTTTTT
>TRBD2|TRBJ2-7|TRBV5-4|.
CASSSPGLADEQYF
TGTGCCAGCAGCTCGCCGGGACTAGCGGACGAGCAGTACTTC
>.|TRBJ1-2|TRBV9|many
CASSARGALGYTF
TGTGCCAGCAGTGCCCGGGGGGCATTGGGCTACACCTTC
>.|TRBJ1-4|TRBV6-1|few
CASREGTINEKLFF
TGTGCCAGCAGGGAGGGGACAATTAATGAAAAACTGTTTTTT
>TRBD1|TRBJ2-6|TRBV5-1|.
CASSRDRAGANVLTF
TGCGCCAGCAGCCGTGACAGGGCTGGGGCCAACGTCCTGACTTTC
>TRBD2|TRBJ2-1|TRBV12-3/TRBV12-4|many
CASSRLTSGGNEQFF
TGTGCCAGCAGTCGATTGACTAGCGGGGGAAATGAGCAGTTCTTC
>.|TRBJ1-5|TRBV28|.
CASSMGYSNQPQHF
TGTGCCAGCAGTATGGGGTATAGCAATCAGCCCCAGCATTTT
>.|TRBJ1-2|TRBV6-6|few
CASSSSGGVGYTF
TGTGCCAGCAGTTCCAGCGGGGGGGTAGGCTACACCTTC
>TRBD1|TRBJ1-5|TRBV6-1|few
CASSGWGGQKSQPQHF
TGTGCCAGCAGTGGGTGGGGGGGACAGAAGAGTCAGCCCCAGCATTTT
>.|TRBJ1-2|TRBV7-3|.
CASSFGILIGYTF
TGTGCCAGCAGCTTTGGTATTTTAATCGGCTACACCTTC
>.|TRBJ2-6|TRBV5-1|few
CASSQGNSGANVLTF
TGCGCCAGCAGCCAGGGCAACTCTGGGGCCAACGTCCTGACTTTC
>.|TRBJ1-5|TRBV30|.
CAWSVRGHQPQHF
TGTGCCTGGAGTGTACGGGGGCATCAGCCCCAGCATTTT
>.|TRBJ1-4|TRBV18|few
CASSPPGVEKLFF
TGTGCCAGCTCACCACCAGGAGTTGAAAAACTGTTTTTT
>TRBD1|TRBJ2-7|TRBV12-3/TRBV12-4|.
CASSTSSGTAYEQYF
TGTGCCAGCAGTACGAGCTCCGGGACAGCCTACGAGCAGTACTTC
>TRBD2|TRBJ2-3|TRBV7-6|once
CASSLRASGGLTDTQYF
TGTGCCAGCAGCCTCCGGGCTAGCGGGGGATTGACAGATACGCAGTATTTT
>.|TRBJ1-5|TRBV25-1|.
CASSELGAGDQPQHF
TGTGCCAGCAGTGAATTGGGGGCAGGAGATCAGCCCCAGCATTTT
>TRBD1|TRBJ2-3|TRBV7-9|many
CASTGQGSTDTQYF
TGTGCCAGCACCGGACAGGGGAGCACAGATACGCAGTATTTT
>.|TRBJ2-2|TRBV10-2|few
CASSDFGGITGELFF
TGCGCCAGCAGTGATTTTGGGGGGATCACCGGGGAGCTGTTTTTT
>.|TRBJ2-2|TRBV7-3|.
CASSLGSFTGELFF
TGTGCCAGCAGCTTGGGCAGCTTCACCGGGGAGCTGTTTTTT
>.|TRBJ1-6|TRBV12-3/TRBV12-4|.
CASSQTGPNSPLHF
TGTGCCAGCAGTCAGACAGGTCCGAATTCACCCCTCCACTTT
>.|TRBJ2-1|TRBV12-3/TRBV12-4|few
CASSFSGGSHEQFF
TGTGCCAGCAGTTTCTCGGGTGGCAGCCATGAGCAGTTCTTC
>TRBD2|TRBJ2-1|TRBV4-3|few
CASSQLAGTVGSYNEQFF
TGCGCCAGCAGCCAACTAGCGGGGACCGTAGGCTCCTACAATGAGCAGTTCTTC
>.|TRBJ2-7|TRBV4-2|.
CASSHTAGPYEQYF
TGTGCCAGCAGCCACACGGCCGGGCCCTACGAGCAGTACTTC
>TRBD2|TRBJ2-3|TRBV3-1|.
CASSTPAAGGRTDTQYF
TGTGCCAGCAGCACCCCAGCGGCGGGGGGACGCACAGATACGCAGTATTTT
>.|TRBJ2-3|TRBV11-2|.
CASSPEARDTDTQYF
TGTGCCAGCAGCCCCGAGGCACGGGACACAGATACGCAGTATTTT
>TRBD1|TRBJ1-6|TRBV6-2/TRBV6-3|few
CASGEDRAVAPLHF
TGTGCCAGCGGGGAGGACAGGGCTGTGGCACCCCTCCACTTT
>.|TRBJ1-5|TRBV18|.
CASSPPTGQNQPQHF
TGTGCCAGCTCACCACCAACCGGACAGAATCAGCCCCAGCATTTT
>TRBD1|TRBJ2-5|TRBV6-2/TRBV6-3|.
CASSYGPGQVPGGTQYF
TGTGCCAGCAGTTACGGTCCCGGACAGGTACCAGGGGGGACCCAGTACTTC
>TRBD1|TRBJ1-2|TRBV10-3|few
CATHRGYYGYTF
TGTGCCACCCACAGGGGATACTATGGCTACACCTTC
>TRBD1|TRBJ1-2|TRBV7-8|.
CASSPEGTGWGYTF
TGTGCCAGCAGCCCGGAAGGGACAGGGTGGGGCTACACCTTC
>.|TRBJ1-3|TRBV7-2|many
CASSQSGNTIYF
TGTGCCAGCAGCCAATCTGGAAACACCATATATTTT
>.|TRBJ2-7|TRBV7-2|.
CASSSPSDRPYEQYF
TGTGCCAGCAGCTCCCCTTCTGACAGACCCTACGAGCAGTACTTC
>TRBD1|TRBJ2-1|TRBV6-2/TRBV6-3|.
CASSRGLGTGSYNEQFF
TGTGCCAGCAGTAGGGGTCTTGGGACAGGGTCCTACAATGAGCAGTTCTTC
>.|TRBJ2-3|TRBV6-2/TRBV6-3|.
CASSYSTANTQYF
TGTGCCAGCAGTTACTCTACGGCAAATACGCAGTATTTT
>TRBD2|TRBJ2-1|TRBV6-6|few
CASSDSGEGYNEQFF
TGTGCCAGCAGTGATAGCGGGGAGGGGTACAATGAGCAGTTCTTC
>TRBD1|TRBJ2-7|TRBV5-1|many
CASSAGQGASEQYF
TGCGCCAGCAGCGCCGGACAGGGGGCCAGCGAGCAGTACTTC